This T cell receptor (beta chain) was profiled in a study of shared clonotypes between healthy human individuals. Study-wide results and caveats: Generation probabilities of non-shared clonotypes were lower (relative to those shared by all four donors).

The CDR3 spans 16 residues. Germline V lookup: CDR1 SGHRS, CDR2 YFSETQ. Between the trimmed V and J ends, which lost 4 bases and 0 bases, there was a span of 14 bases. Naive-designated CD8 cells lacked CD45RO, were positively enriched for CCR7, and omitted terminally differentiated effector memory CD45RA+ cells. The data were produced by immunoSEQ multiplex PCR, yet TCRdb's version contains in-frame clones alone and is incomplete. The sample shows over 2,000,000 clones, 90% to 95% of them seen only once. This clone was seen just once. Its specificity is not known. This rearrangement joins TRBV5-1 to TRBJ2-1, with a weak D call TRBD2 (6 bases). Sample: naive CD8+ T cells from PBMCs. The TCR was taken from a man aged 18 to 29 in good health. Some clones in this sample may be carry-over from other donors' samples. The CDR3 nucleotides read TGCGCCAGCAGCGGGGCGGGAAGGAGCTCCTACAATGAGCAGTTCTTC. This gives the protein CASSGAGRSSYNEQFF.